This T cell receptor beta chain was retrieved from a study of cytomegalovirus exposure and HLA in healthy donors. Study-wide points: The number of N-insertions in an Asian-associated ancestry cluster was reportedly below the roughly 700-donor mean in a later analysis.

Trimming stripped 0 bases from V and 5 bases from J, with 6 bases between. The CDR3 loop spans 13 amino acids. Germline V gives CDR1 SGDLS, CDR2 YYNGEE. For this clone: The antigen remains unidentified.

Use of 60 Vbeta and 13 Jbeta primers characterized the PCR. Repertoires were generated with immunoSEQ multiplex PCR, while TCRdb's copy carries only in-frame clones and drops some. The sample has around 120,000 clones, 75% to 90% seen once. The TCR originated in a woman in her forties in good health and CMV-seronegative. What was sequenced was PBMCs. This chain joins TRBV9 and TRBJ2-1; no reliable D call. CDR3 coding DNA: TGTGCCAGCAGCGTAGTACCGGACAATGAGCAGTTCTTC. This translates into CASSVVPDNEQFF. The entire variable domain, with the rest obtained from reference TRBV9 and TRBJ2-1, is as follows: DSGVTQTPKHLITATGQRVTLRCSPRSGDLSVYWYQQSLDQGLQFLIQYYNGEERAKGNILERFSAQQFPDLHSELNLSSLELGDSALYFCASSVVPDNEQFFGPGTRLTVL.